Reported below is one T cell receptor (beta chain). What it recognizes is unknown. The donor population consisted of healthy HIV-negative adults with no recent acute infections or vaccinations. Here immunoSEQ multiplex PCR was the method, and the copy in TCRdb shows in-frame clones only, minus some. This sample has about 1.5 million clones, with roughly 96% found just once. The data belong to a study of shared clonotypes between healthy human individuals. Study context: Three CD4 naive, three CD4 memory, two CD8 naive and one CD8 memory plate were used per donor.

This CDR3 region has 15 residues. From germline, CDR1 is LNHDA and CDR2 SQIVND (reference sequence). V dropped 6 bases and J dropped 10; count of bases not matched to a gene: 11. Study findings and constraints: Naive subsets generally exceeded memory subsets in estimated richness.

The receptor was derived from a man aged 30 to 39 in good health. This chain joins TRBV19 and TRBJ2-1; 11 positions match TRBD2. Sequencing was done on a sample of naive CD4+ T cells sorted from blood. As for subset: CD45RA+ positively selected. The CDR3 DNA is TGTGCCAGTAGCGGGGGACTAGCGGCTAAGTTCGAGCAGTTCTTC. Its translation: CASSGGLAAKFEQFF.